This T cell receptor (beta chain) stems from a study of T cells in Graves' hyperthyroidism and ophthalmopathy (dated by TCRdb to about 2019). Notes on the research overall: Peripheral blood samples were taken at the time of initial diagnosis, prior to any treatment. For training and testing, the roughly 93 patients in the discovery cohort were randomly divided in a 7:3 ratio. The study also compared thyroid tissue and blood T-cell repertoires from 6 or 7 Graves' hyperthyroidism patients. Prospective prediction of ophthalmopathy was tested in an independent validation cohort consisting of 18 to 20 hyperthyroidism patients and some 16 patients who later progressed to ophthalmopathy. After sampling, hyperthyroidism patients received methimazole starting at 30 mg daily, and ophthalmopathy patients received high-dose intravenous methylprednisolone. TCR Vbeta CDR3 sequencing of some 140 peripheral blood samples (under 45 ophthalmopathy, 75 hyperthyroidism and about 17 progressor patients) is reported in the paper. To identify TCR V-J signatures that set the groups apart, the researchers used a discovery cohort of roughly 100 patients, made up of under 50 with Graves' ophthalmopathy and 57 with stable Graves' hyperthyroidism.

In this sample, this clonotype turned up many times. The antigen it recognizes is unknown. The sample holds no much larger clone one base away, and base qualities are not on file. The TCR beta CDR3 regions were amplified from RNA transcripts. The TCR CDR3 was subjected to a first round of RT-PCR using the HTBI primer set and the Qiagen OneStep RT-PCR kit. Libraries were constructed in a second round of multiplex PCR, after which size selection and purification were carried out. Paired-end sequencing of the libraries was performed with 100 bp reads on an Illumina HiSeq2000. For the original study's pipeline: SOAPnuke was used to process the raw data, throwing out any read that contained adapters or uncalled bases, had a mean Phred below 15, or lacked an exact constant-primer or identifier match. High-quality paired reads were merged using COPE v1.2.5, and each unique nucleotide sequence was defined as a clonotype. Clonotypes were aligned to IMGT TRBV, TRBD and TRBJ reference segments using MiTCR v1.1. Analysis was restricted to V-J combinations with a frequency above 0.0001, which covered 98% to 99.2% of repertoires. The TCS score was defined as F50 (clonal expansion) divided by E x V (chaos), with BLOSUM62-based TCRdist calculated between CDR3 peptides within each V-J. Welch's t-statistics and random forest reduced several hundred V-J features to roughly 13, which were used in a naive Bayes classifier (R e1071). TCRdb passed the public sequencing reads through fastp at Q25 and MiXCR, retaining productive beta sequences. Merged by CDR3 protein, the rows form single entries marked with the most common genes and DNA. What appears here as the V and J calls and clone size reflects TCRdb's work, not the paper's. Recorded for this sample are 350,000 to 450,000 distinct CDR3 sequences; more than 11% of them occurred a single time. Approximately 9.9% of the sample is held by the ten biggest clonotypes.

Stable Graves' hyperthyroidism was defined as the absence of progression to ophthalmopathy over 18 months of follow-up. The hyperthyroidism patients were between 18 and 65 years old and newly diagnosed, with a disease duration of less than 2 months. Any patient with an uncontrolled infection, another autoimmune disease, pregnancy or lactation was excluded. Diagnoses relied on clinical symptoms, serum thyroxine and TRAb, thyroid ultrasound and orbital computed tomography. Ficoll-Paque density gradient centrifugation was used to isolate PBMCs from about 9 ml of fresh peripheral blood. Total RNA was extracted with Trizol reagent, and quality was checked on an Agilent 2100 Bioanalyzer. Points the paper makes about the study in general: Most expanded thyroid clonotypes (frequency above 0.001) were also found in blood, which suggests that blood repertoires may mirror thyroid immune responses. In cross-validation, a model built on a 13 V-J signature told ophthalmopathy apart from stable hyperthyroidism with approximately 90% sensitivity and 81% to 82% specificity, and in testing the same model reached 80%/75%. Sample size was not statistically predetermined, and investigators were not blinded to group allocation. In validation, progression to ophthalmopathy was predicted by the model with 65% to 71% sensitivity and just over 72% specificity, a median of 6.5 months before onset.

The CDR3, cysteine through phenylalanine, is 13 amino acids long. CDR3 DNA only is kept here, 39 bases in frame from base 1. The germline V gene encodes CDR1 MNHEY and CDR2 SVGEGT. The junction shows trimming of 6 bases on V and 7 bases on J, and the gene matches do not reach 6 bases of it. The V gene is TRBV6-2 or TRBV6-3 and the J gene is TRBJ2-4, with 7 junctional bases fitting TRBD2. The source is a woman aged 60 to 75 with Graves' hyperthyroidism. The sequenced material came from blood. The DNA sequence follows: TGTGCCAGCAGGGAAAACGGGAGGAACATTCAGTACTTC. The encoded protein is CASRENGRNIQYF.